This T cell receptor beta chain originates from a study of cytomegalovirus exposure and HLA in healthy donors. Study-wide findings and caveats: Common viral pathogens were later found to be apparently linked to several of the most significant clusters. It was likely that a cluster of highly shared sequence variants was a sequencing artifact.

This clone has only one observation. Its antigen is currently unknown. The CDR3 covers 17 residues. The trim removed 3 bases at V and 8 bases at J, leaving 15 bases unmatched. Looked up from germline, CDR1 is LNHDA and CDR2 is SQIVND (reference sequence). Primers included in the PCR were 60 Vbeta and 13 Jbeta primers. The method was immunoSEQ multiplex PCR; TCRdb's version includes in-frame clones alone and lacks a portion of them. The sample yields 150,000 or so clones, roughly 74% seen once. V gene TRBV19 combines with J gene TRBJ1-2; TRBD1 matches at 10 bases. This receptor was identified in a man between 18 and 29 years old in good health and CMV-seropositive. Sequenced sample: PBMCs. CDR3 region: CASSIGTGAPASRGYTF. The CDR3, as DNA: TGTGCCAGTAGTATCGGGACAGGGGCCCCCGCTTCGAGAGGCTACACCTTC.